The source of this TCR beta chain is a study of Tregs in tolerant kidney transplant recipients (dated by TCRdb to about 2019). About the study as a whole: The study applied TCRbeta sequencing to find donor-specific regulatory T cells before combined kidney and bone marrow transplantation and then followed those same cells after transplant. TCRbeta repertoire sequencing was used in a few healthy controls to compare several ways of expanding Tregs specific for an allogeneic donor.

Genomic DNA was extracted from sorted cells with the QIAGEN DNeasy Blood and Tissue Kit for TCRbeta CDR3 sequencing. Through immunoSEQ, high-throughput TCRbeta CDR3 sequencing was done commercially, including PCR amplification with internal controls and bias correction. The original methods were these. Unique productive TCRbeta sequences were defined by CDR3 nucleotide sequence where primers matched, and otherwise by CDR3 amino acid sequence together with Vbeta and Jbeta genes. Sorting error was corrected by removing sequences shared between sorted populations at a frequency ratio of 2:1 or less, and the remaining shared sequences were assigned to the higher population. A sequence was defined as donor-reactive if the sequence was expanded at least 5-fold in CFSE-low cells compared with unstimulated cells and had a frequency of at least 0.01% in CFSE-low cells. Jensen-Shannon divergence calculated on the top 100 TCRbeta sequences ranked by frequency was used to measure repertoire divergence. For any sample with multiple sequencing runs, sorting error was corrected in each run separately before the runs were pooled. TCRdb's version of the immuneACCESS table is confined to in-frame rearrangements and falls short of the full clone set. An unresolved V gene accounts for under half of the shortfall where checked; the remainder is of unknown origin. That table is the source of V, J and clone size, and D and trimming were worked out from the DNA. Recorded for this sample are 110,000 or so clones; around nine tenths of them occurred a single time. The leading ten clones occupy approximately 0.6% of the sample.

In its sample, this clone was seen once. This receptor's antigen is unknown. No per-base quality is available; no much larger clone lies one base away. What the study reported, not specific to this receptor: Because the study included only a small number of patients, the results must be confirmed in larger populations and under other immunosuppression protocols. Expanding Tregs with activated donor B cells appeared to identify the most biologically relevant and donor-specific TCRbeta repertoire. Although technical replication error seemed to be minimal, the question of biological reproducibility was not addressed directly.

Unstimulated Tregs (CD4+CD25+CD127-), CD4+ non-Tregs (CD4+CD25-), CD4 and CD8 cells were FACS-sorted from thawed PBMCs. Blood from healthy controls was obtained either from healthy volunteers or as purchased buffy coats. Healthy control blood was processed to PBMCs by Ficoll density gradient and cryopreserved, and patient PBMCs were collected before and after transplant. Sequenced material: CD4+ T cells from blood. The receptor's source is a human donor in good health.

The nucleotides read TGTGCCAGCTCAAGCGGGACAGGGGGCTATGGTCAGCCCCAGCATTTT. Its protein product is CASSSGTGGYGQPQHF. The chain is assembled from TRBV18 and TRBJ1-5; 12 bases in the middle match TRBD1. Reading from cysteine to phenylalanine, the CDR3 counts 16 amino acids. Just the 48-base CDR3 DNA is kept, in frame starting at base 1. Trimming removed 5 bases from V and 6 bases from J; the gene matches leave 8 bases unexplained. The germline V gene sets CDR1 to KGHSH and CDR2 to LQKENI.